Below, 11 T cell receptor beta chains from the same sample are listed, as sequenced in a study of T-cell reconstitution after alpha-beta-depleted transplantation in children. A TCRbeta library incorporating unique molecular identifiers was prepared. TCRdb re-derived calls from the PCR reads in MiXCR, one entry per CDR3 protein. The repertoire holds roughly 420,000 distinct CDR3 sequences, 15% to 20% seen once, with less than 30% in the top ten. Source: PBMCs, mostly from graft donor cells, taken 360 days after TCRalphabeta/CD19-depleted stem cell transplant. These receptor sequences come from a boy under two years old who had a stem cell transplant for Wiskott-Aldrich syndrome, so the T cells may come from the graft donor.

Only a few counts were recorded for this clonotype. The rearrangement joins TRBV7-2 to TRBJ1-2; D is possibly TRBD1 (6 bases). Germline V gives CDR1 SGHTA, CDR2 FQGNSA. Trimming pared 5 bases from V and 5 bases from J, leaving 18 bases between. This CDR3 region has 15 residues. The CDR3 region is CASSTRTVYPYGYTF. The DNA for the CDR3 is TGTGCCAGCAGCACCCGGACAGTTTATCCTTATGGCTACACCTTC.

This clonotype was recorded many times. CDR3 in amino acids: CASRGQGNNSPLHF. In DNA form, the CDR3 reads TGTGCCAGCAGAGGACAGGGGAATAATTCACCCCTCCACTTT. This chain joins TRBV7-9 and TRBJ1-6, with 9 bases fitting TRBD1. The CDR3 contains 14 residues. Unmatched junction bases numbered 2, after V lost 6 bases and J lost 5 bases. Germline CDR1 reads SEHNR; CDR2 reads FQNEAQ (reference sequence). Filled out from reference TRBV7-9 and TRBJ1-6, the complete variable domain reads DTGVSQNPRHKITKRGQNVTFRCDPISEHNRLYWYRQTLGQGPEFLTYFQNEAQLEKSRLLSDRFSAERPKGSFSTLEIQRTEQGDSAMYLCASRGQGNNSPLHFGNGTRLTVT.

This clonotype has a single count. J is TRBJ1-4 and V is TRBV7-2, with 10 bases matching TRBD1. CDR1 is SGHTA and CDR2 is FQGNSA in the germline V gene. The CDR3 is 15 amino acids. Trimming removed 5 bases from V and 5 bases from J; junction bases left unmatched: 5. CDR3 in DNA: TGTGCCAGCAGCCGGGACAGGGGTGGGAATGAAAAACTGTTTTTT. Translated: CASSRDRGGNEKLFF.

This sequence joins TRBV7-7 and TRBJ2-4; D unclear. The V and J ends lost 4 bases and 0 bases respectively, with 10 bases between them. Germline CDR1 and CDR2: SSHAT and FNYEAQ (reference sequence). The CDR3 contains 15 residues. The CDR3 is CASSCFLLAKNIQYF. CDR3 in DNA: TGTGCCAGCAGCTGTTTTTTACTAGCCAAAAACATTCAGTACTTC.

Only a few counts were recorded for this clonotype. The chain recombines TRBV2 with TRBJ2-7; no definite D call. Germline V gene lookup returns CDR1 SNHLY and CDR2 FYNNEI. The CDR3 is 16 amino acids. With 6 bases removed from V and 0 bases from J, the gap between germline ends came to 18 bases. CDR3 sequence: CASSPHTATYSYEQYF. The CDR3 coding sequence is TGTGCCAGCAGCCCCCATACAGCAACCTACTCCTACGAGCAGTACTTC.

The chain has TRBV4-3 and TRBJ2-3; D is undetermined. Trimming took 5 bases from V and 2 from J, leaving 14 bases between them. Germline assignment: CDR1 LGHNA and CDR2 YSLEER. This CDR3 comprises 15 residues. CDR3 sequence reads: CASSYFSRTTDTQYF. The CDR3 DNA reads TGCGCCAGCAGCTACTTTAGTCGGACCACAGATACGCAGTATTTT.

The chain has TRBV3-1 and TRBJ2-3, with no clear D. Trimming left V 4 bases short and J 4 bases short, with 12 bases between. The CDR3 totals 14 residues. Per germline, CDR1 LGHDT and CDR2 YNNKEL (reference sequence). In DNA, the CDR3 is TGTGCCAGCAGCCCTATTAATGGCCCAGATACGCAGTATTTT. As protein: CASSPINGPDTQYF.

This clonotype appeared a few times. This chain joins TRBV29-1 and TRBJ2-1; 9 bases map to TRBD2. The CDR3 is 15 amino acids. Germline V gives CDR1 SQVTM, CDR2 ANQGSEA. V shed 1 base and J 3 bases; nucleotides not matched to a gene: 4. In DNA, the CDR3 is TGCAGCGTTGAAGGTCTAGCGGGGAGCTACAATGAGCAGTTCTTC. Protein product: CSVEGLAGSYNEQFF.

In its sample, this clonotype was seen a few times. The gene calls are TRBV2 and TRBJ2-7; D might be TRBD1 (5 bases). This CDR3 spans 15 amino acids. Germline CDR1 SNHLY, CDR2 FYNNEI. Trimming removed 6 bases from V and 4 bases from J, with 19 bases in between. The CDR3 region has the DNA TGTGCCAGCAGGGGTACAGGCAATGGGAATTACGAGCAGTACTTC. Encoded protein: CASRGTGNGNYEQYF.

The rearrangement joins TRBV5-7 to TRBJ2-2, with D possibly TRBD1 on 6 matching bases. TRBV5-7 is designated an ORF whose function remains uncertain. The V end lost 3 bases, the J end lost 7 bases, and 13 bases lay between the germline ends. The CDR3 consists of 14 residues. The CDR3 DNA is TGTGCCAGCAGCTGGTCCAGGGGTCTCGGGGAGCTGTTTTTT. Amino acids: CASSWSRGLGELFF.

The DNA for the CDR3 is TGTGCCAGTAGTATGTGGGCCGGGAAACCGAATACGCAGTATTTT. This encodes CASSMWAGKPNTQYF. V gene TRBV19 combines with J gene TRBJ2-3; maybe TRBD2 (5 bases). Germline V CDR1 and CDR2: LNHDA, SQIVND (reference sequence). V lost 3 bases and J lost 7, with 17 bases in between. CDR3 length: 15 residues. The entire variable domain, with the rest obtained from reference TRBV19 and TRBJ2-3, is as follows: DGGITQSPKYLFRKEGQNVTLSCEQNLNHDAMYWYRQDPGQGLRLIYYSQIVNDFQKGDIAEGYSVSREKKESFPLTVTSAQKNPTAFYLCASSMWAGKPNTQYFGPGTRLTVL.